This section outlines one T cell receptor (beta chain) sequence together with its context. Antigen: not known. The data belong to a study of shared clonotypes between healthy human individuals. The study's findings and limits: Between a few donors, naive CD4 clonotypes were shared at a level of about 5%.

CDR1 is SGHNT, CDR2 YENEEA, per germline. Trimming removed 5 bases at V and 0 bases at J, with 14 bases between. The CDR3 runs to 16 residues. TCRdb keeps only in-frame clones here, not all; method: immunoSEQ multiplex PCR. The table records some 2,400,000 clones, approximately 95% of them present only once. This clonotype was obtained from a man aged 18 to 29 in good health. V usage is TRBV11-3 and J usage is TRBJ1-3, with D possibly being TRBD1 (6 bases). The specimen sequenced was naive CD4+ T cells sorted from blood. Subset specified: CD45RA+ positively selected. CDR3: CASSKGGASSGNTIYF. In nucleotides, the CDR3 is TGTGCCAGCAGCAAAGGGGGAGCCTCCTCTGGAAACACCATATATTTT.